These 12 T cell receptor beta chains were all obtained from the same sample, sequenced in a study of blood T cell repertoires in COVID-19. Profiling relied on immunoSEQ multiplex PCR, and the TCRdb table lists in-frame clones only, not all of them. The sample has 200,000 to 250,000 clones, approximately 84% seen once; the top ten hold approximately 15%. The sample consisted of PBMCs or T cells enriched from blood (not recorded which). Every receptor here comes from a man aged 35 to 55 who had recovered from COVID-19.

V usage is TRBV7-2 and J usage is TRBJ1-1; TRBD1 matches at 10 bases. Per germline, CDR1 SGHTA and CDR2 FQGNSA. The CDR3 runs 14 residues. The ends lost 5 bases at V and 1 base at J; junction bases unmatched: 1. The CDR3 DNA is TGTGCCAGCAGCGGACAGGGGGGGAACACTGAAGCTTTCTTT. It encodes CASSGQGGNTEAFF. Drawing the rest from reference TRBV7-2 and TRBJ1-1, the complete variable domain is GAGVSQSPSNKVTEKGKDVELRCDPISGHTALYWYRQSLGQGLEFLIYFQGNSAPDKSGLPSDRFSAERTGGSVSTLTIQRTQQEDSAVYLCASSGQGGNTEAFFGQGTRLTVV.

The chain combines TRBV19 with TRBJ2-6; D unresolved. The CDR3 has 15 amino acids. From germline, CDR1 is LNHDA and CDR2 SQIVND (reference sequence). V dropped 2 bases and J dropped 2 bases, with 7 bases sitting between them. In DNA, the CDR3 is TGTGCCAGTAGTATATGGCAGGCTGGGGCCAACGTCCTGACTTTC. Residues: CASSIWQAGANVLTF.

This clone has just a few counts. In nucleotides, the CDR3 is TGTGCCAGCTCCGACAGAAGCGGGGAGCTGTTTTTT. Translating gives CASSDRSGELFF. The chain recombines TRBV18 with TRBJ2-2; the D gene is possibly TRBD1 (5 bases). The ends were cut back, 6 bases at V and 7 bases at J, with 9 bases in the middle. Per the germline V gene, CDR1 is KGHSH and CDR2 is LQKENI. The CDR3 covers 12 residues.

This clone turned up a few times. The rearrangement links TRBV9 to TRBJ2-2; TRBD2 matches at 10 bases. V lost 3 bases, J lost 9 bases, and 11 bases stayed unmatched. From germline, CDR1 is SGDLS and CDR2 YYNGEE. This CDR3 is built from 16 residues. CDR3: CASSGLAGDVIRELFF. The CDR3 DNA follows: TGTGCCAGCAGCGGCCTAGCGGGGGACGTCATAAGGGAGCTGTTTTTT.

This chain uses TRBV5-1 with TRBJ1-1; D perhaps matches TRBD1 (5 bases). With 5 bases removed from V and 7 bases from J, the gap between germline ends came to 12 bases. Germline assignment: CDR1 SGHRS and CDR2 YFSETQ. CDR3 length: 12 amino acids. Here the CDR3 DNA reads TGCGCCAGCAGATTAACAGGCGATGAAGCTTTCTTT. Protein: CASRLTGDEAFF.

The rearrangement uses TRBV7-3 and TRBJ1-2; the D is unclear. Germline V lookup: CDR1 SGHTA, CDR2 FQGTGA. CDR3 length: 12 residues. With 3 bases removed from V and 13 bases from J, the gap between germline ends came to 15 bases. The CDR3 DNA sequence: TGTGCCAGCAGCTTCCCCGGGAGCTCTTGCACCTTC. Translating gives CASSFPGSSCTF.

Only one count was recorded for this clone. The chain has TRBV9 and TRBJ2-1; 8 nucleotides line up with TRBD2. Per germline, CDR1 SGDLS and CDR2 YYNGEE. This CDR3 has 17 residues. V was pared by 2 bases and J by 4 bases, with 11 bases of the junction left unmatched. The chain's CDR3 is CASSVQLSGGDYNEQFF. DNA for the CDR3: TGTGCCAGCAGCGTTCAACTCAGCGGGGGAGATTACAATGAGCAGTTCTTC. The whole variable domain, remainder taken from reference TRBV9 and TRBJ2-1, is DSGVTQTPKHLITATGQRVTLRCSPRSGDLSVYWYQQSLDQGLQFLIQYYNGEERAKGNILERFSAQQFPDLHSELNLSSLELGDSALYFCASSVQLSGGDYNEQFFGPGTRLTVL.

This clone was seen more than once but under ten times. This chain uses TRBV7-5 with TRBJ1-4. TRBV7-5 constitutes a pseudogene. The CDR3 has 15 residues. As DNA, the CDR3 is TGTGTCAGAAGCTGGGGGGACCCCAAAGGTGAAAAACTGTTTTTT. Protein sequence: CVRSWGDPKGEKLFF.

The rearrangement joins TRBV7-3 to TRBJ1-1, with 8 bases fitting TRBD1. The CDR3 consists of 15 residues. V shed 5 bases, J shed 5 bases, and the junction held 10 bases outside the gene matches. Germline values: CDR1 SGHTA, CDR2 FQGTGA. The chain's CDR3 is CASSSSGGARTEAFF. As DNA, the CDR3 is TGTGCCAGCAGCAGCTCAGGGGGCGCTAGAACTGAAGCTTTCTTT.

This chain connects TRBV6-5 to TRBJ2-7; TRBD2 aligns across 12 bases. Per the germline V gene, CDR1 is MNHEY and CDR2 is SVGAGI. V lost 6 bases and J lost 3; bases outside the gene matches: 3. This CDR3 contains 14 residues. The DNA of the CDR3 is TGTGCCAGCAGGACTAGCGGGAGTTACTACGAGCAGTACTTC. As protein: CASRTSGSYYEQYF.

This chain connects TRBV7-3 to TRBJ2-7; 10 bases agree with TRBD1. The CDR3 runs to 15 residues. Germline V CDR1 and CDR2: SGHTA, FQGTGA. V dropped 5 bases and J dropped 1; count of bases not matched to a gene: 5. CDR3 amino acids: CASSPGTGDSYEQYF. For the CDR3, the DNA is TGTGCCAGCAGCCCTGGGACAGGGGATTCCTACGAGCAGTACTTC.

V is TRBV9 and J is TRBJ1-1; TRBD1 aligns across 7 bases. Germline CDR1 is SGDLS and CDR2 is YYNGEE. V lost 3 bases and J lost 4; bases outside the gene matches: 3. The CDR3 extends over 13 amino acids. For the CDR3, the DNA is TGTGCCAGCAGCGACAGGGGCGGCACTGAAGCTTTCTTT. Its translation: CASSDRGGTEAFF.